The rows below give T cell receptor beta chains drawn from one sample of a study of a mutant IDH1 vaccine in newly diagnosed glioma. No antigen has been identified for these receptors. TCRdb's table, derived via immunoSEQ multiplex PCR, lists solely in-frame clones and lacks some. The sample consists of under 60,000 clones, approximately 80% of them appearing once. This specimen was PBMCs, taken from a glioma patient whose treatment included an IDH1 peptide vaccine. The origin of the receptors is a man aged 35-49 years with glioma. CDR3s include the opening cysteine and the closing phenylalanine or tryptophan. The D gene is left open where the match is weak. Rows may omit the clone size; those that give it use once, few, many or a size class.

V gene	J gene	D gene	clone size	CDR3 DNA	CDR3 protein
TRBV5-4	TRBJ2-1	TRBD2	NA	TGTGCCAGCAGCTTGAAATTGCTAGCGGGAAGGGGGGACAATGAGCAGTTCTTC	CASSLKLLAGRGDNEQFF
TRBV13	TRBJ2-1	NA	NA	TGTGCCAGCAGCTTTGGGGGGAGTTATGAGCAGTTCTTC	CASSFGGSYEQFF
TRBV29-1	TRBJ2-5	NA	NA	TGCAGCGCCGCCCGGACGTACCAAGAGACCCAGTACTTC	CSAARTYQETQYF
TRBV6-1	TRBJ2-2	NA	NA	TGTGCCAGCAGTACTAAGACCGCACGCTCCGGGGAGCTGTTTTTT	CASSTKTARSGELFF
TRBV11-2	TRBJ1-3	TRBD1	NA	TGTGCCAGCAGCCAAGACAGGGATGGAAACACCATATATTTT	CASSQDRDGNTIYF
TRBV6-6	TRBJ1-1	NA	NA	TGTGCCAGCAGTTACGGGGGCCCGGGCACTGAAGCTTTCTTT	CASSYGGPGTEAFF
TRBV5-6	TRBJ2-2	NA	NA	TGTGCCAGCAGCTTAAAGTCCTCCGGGGAGCTGTTTTTT	CASSLKSSGELFF
TRBV30	TRBJ1-3	NA	once	TGTGCCTGGAGTGTAGGGAACACCATATATTTT	CAWSVGNTIYF
TRBV27	TRBJ1-6	NA	NA	TGTGCCAGCAGTTTTCAAAATTCACCCCTCCACTTT	CASSFQNSPLHF
TRBV7-9	TRBJ1-2	NA	NA	TGTGCCAGCAGCTCCGAGCAGTATGGCTACACCTTC	CASSSEQYGYTF
TRBV5-1	TRBJ2-2	NA	once	TGCGCCAGCAGCTTAGACGGGAGTGACGGGGAGCTGTTTTTT	CASSLDGSDGELFF
TRBV9	TRBJ2-3	NA	NA	TGTGCCAGCAGCGCGCGACGCGGAGCAGATACGCAGTATTTT	CASSARRGADTQYF
TRBV7-9	TRBJ1-4	NA	NA	TGTGCCAGCAGCGAAGGACCATTTGGGGAAAAACTGTTTTTT	CASSEGPFGEKLFF
TRBV7-9	TRBJ2-7	TRBD2	NA	TGTGCCAGCAGCTCCACCGGGACTAGCGGTTATAATTCCTACGAGCAGTACTTC	CASSSTGTSGYNSYEQYF
TRBV11-2	TRBJ1-1	TRBD1	NA	TGTGCCAGCAGCCAGGGACAGATGAACACTGAAGCTTTCTTT	CASSQGQMNTEAFF
TRBV29-1	TRBJ1-1	NA	few	TGCAGCGTGGCCGTATTCGGGGGAGGGCCGGAAGCTTTCTTT	CSVAVFGGGPEAFF
TRBV28	TRBJ2-5	TRBD2	NA	TGTGCCAGCAGCCGCACTAGCGGGAGTAAAGAGACCCAGTACTTC	CASSRTSGSKETQYF
TRBV5-5	TRBJ1-1	NA	NA	TGTGCCAGCAGCTTGCAACGAATGAACACTGAAGCTTTCTTT	CASSLQRMNTEAFF
TRBV21-1	TRBJ1-1	NA	once	TGTGCCAGCAGCAATCAAAAGGGGCGTAAGGGAGCTTTCTTT	CASSNQKGRKGAFF
TRBV5-4	TRBJ2-5	NA	NA	TGTGCCAGCAGCTTGGAGTTCGGGAAACCAACGGGGACCCAGTACTTC	CASSLEFGKPTGTQYF
TRBV7-8	TRBJ2-3	NA	NA	TGTGCCAGCAGATTAGGCCACAGGGTTGGCACAGATACGCAGTATTTT	CASRLGHRVGTDTQYF
TRBV27	TRBJ1-3	NA	NA	TGTGCCAGCAGTGTCGGGAACTCTGGAAACACCATATATTTT	CASSVGNSGNTIYF
TRBV7-9	TRBJ2-1	TRBD1	NA	TGTGCCAGCAGCCCCAGGGGGAGCGTCTCCTACAATGAGCAGTTCTTC	CASSPRGSVSYNEQFF
TRBV25-1	TRBJ1-1	NA	NA	TGTGCCAGCAGTGAACATTCCCTACAGACGTTGAACACTGAAGCTTTCTTT	CASSEHSLQTLNTEAFF
TRBV6-5	TRBJ2-7	NA	once	TGTGCCAGCAGTTACTCAAGGTTAGATGGCGAGCAGTACTTC	CASSYSRLDGEQYF
TRBV10-1	TRBJ2-5	NA	NA	TGCGCCTCCTGGAGTGGTAGAGCACAAGAGACCCAGTACTTC	CASWSGRAQETQYF
TRBV4-1	TRBJ2-1	TRBD2	NA	TGCGCCAGCAGCCAAGATCTAGCGGGAGCTCGGGAGCAGTTCTTC	CASSQDLAGAREQFF
TRBV5-1	TRBJ1-1	NA	NA	TGCGCCAGCAGTTCAGGGGCAGCGAACACTGAAGCTTTCTTT	CASSSGAANTEAFF
TRBV18	TRBJ2-1	TRBD2	NA	TGTGCCAGCTCACCGGGACTAGCGGGAGGGGGCAATGAGCAGTTCTTC	CASSPGLAGGGNEQFF
TRBV4-2	TRBJ2-3	NA	NA	TGTGCCAGCAGCCAAGATTATGGGGGAGAGTTCACAGATACGCAGTATTTT	CASSQDYGGEFTDTQYF
TRBV11-2	TRBJ2-5	NA	NA	TGTGCCAGCAGACGCGATTCTGGGCGTGAGACCCAGTACTTC	CASRRDSGRETQYF
TRBV5-5	TRBJ2-3	NA	once	TGTGCCAGCAGCTTCCTGGCGGAACCTACTGGGGATACGCAGTATTTT	CASSFLAEPTGDTQYF
TRBV29-1	TRBJ2-7	NA	NA	TGCAGCACTCGGCGGAGGGAAGGCGAGCAGTACTTC	CSTRRREGEQYF
TRBV7-2	TRBJ1-5	TRBD1	NA	TGTGCCAGCAGAAGGGACAGCCTCAATCAGCCCCAGCATTTT	CASRRDSLNQPQHF
TRBV4-1	TRBJ1-1	NA	NA	TGCGCCAGCAGCAACCCAAGCGGCACTGAAGCTTTCTTT	CASSNPSGTEAFF
TRBV6-6	TRBJ2-7	NA	NA	TGTGCCAGCGGGCAGTACGAGCAGTACTTC	CASGQYEQYF
TRBV11-2	TRBJ1-2	NA	NA	TGTGCCAGCAGCTTAGACGGGGTGGGCGGCTACACCTTC	CASSLDGVGGYTF
TRBV5-1	TRBJ1-1	NA	NA	TGCGCCAGCAGCTTGGCAGGTCAAAGAGGAGCTTTCTTT	CASSLAGQRGAFF
TRBV7-2	TRBJ1-4	NA	NA	TGTGCCAGCCGCCTTTTGGAGGGAGCAACTAATGAAAAACTGTTTTTT	CASRLLEGATNEKLFF
TRBV4-1	TRBJ1-1	NA	NA	TGCGCCAGCAGCCACAGACAGGCTGGGGGCACTGAAGCTTTCTTT	CASSHRQAGGTEAFF
TRBV6-1	TRBJ2-3	NA	few	TGTGCCAGCAGCGCCCTACATAGCACAGATACGCAGTATTTT	CASSALHSTDTQYF
TRBV11-3	TRBJ2-5	TRBD1	few	TGTGCCAGCAGCTTAGAGGGACAGGTAGTAGAGACCCAGTACTTC	CASSLEGQVVETQYF